This TCR beta chain was found in a study of technical replicates of blood from a few donors. The trim removed 0 bases at V and 2 bases at J, leaving 2 bases unmatched. Germline values: CDR1 SGHRS, CDR2 YFSETQ. The CDR3 is made up of 14 amino acids. Method: immunoSEQ multiplex PCR; TCRdb's copy keeps in-frame clones and lacks some. Of about 85,000 clones in the sample, about 95% were seen once. This receptor was obtained from a human donor in good health. The rearrangement joins TRBV5-1 to TRBJ2-7; 7 positions agree with TRBD1. The sequenced sample was T cells isolated from PBMCs. The CDR3 DNA reads as TGCGCCAGCAGCTTGGGGACAGGTGCCTACGAGCAGTACTTC. This codes for CASSLGTGAYEQYF.